This entry lists 16 T cell receptor beta chains sequenced from one sample in a study of T cells expressing NK-cell markers. TCRdb reprocessed the 5' RACE reads, keeping one entry per CDR3 protein, no DNA. Recorded for this sample: roughly 160,000 distinct CDR3 sequences. The source material was blood T cells: a sorted CD56 or NKG2C T cell subset, CD4+ or CD8+ T cells, or bulk PBMC T cells (not recorded which). Receptor source: a man between 18 and 69 years old in good health.

The rearrangement links TRBV5-8 to TRBJ2-7. The CDR3 runs to 14 residues. The V gene's germline CDR1 is SGHTS and CDR2 YDEGEE. The CDR3 is CASSLVQAPYEQYF.

This chain connects TRBV7-9 to TRBJ1-6; TCRdb designates TRBD1, a call that cannot be tested without DNA. The CDR3 consists of 14 residues. Germline V gives CDR1 SEHNR, CDR2 FQNEAQ (reference sequence). CDR3 sequence: CASTGVENNSPLHF.

The CDR3 sequence: CASSQGFQVGADTQYF. The rearrangement links TRBV14 to TRBJ2-3. The germline V gene has CDR1 SGHDN and CDR2 FVKESK. The CDR3 length is 16 residues.

The genes are TRBV28 and TRBJ1-1. Germline assignment: CDR1 MDHEN and CDR2 SYDVKM. The CDR3 runs 14 residues. The CDR3 spells CASSPASVNTEAFF.

The rearrangement joins TRBV2 to TRBJ1-2; TCRdb lists TRBD1, though no DNA is available to test this call. CDR3 size: 17 residues. CDR1 and CDR2 (germline): SNHLY, FYNNEI. CDR3: CASSPGTVKSPHYGYTF.

This chain links TRBV3-1 with TRBJ2-5; TCRdb returns TRBD2, unconfirmable since there is no DNA. The germline V gene encodes CDR1 LGHDT and CDR2 YNNKEL (reference sequence). The CDR3 contains 14 residues. The CDR3 sequence: CASSQTSWGETQYF.

The chain is built from TRBV6-5 and TRBJ2-3. The CDR3 is made up of 12 amino acids. In germline, CDR1 is MNHEY, CDR2 SVGAGI. The CDR3 loop is CASSKPGDTQYF.

This sequence joins TRBV14 and TRBJ2-7; lacking DNA, the TRBD2 call made by TCRdb goes unchecked. CDR3 size: 14 residues. Looked up from germline, CDR1 is SGHDN and CDR2 is FVKESK. This CDR3 reads CASSWGRPPYEQYF.

The chain carries TRBV27 and TRBJ1-5; TCRdb indicates TRBD1, and absent DNA this call remains unverified. The CDR3 spans 14 residues. CDR1 is MNHEY, CDR2 SMNVEV, per germline (reference sequence). The CDR3 is CASSSNRYRQPQHF.

The rearrangement links TRBV6-5 to TRBJ2-4; TCRdb's assignment of TRBD2 cannot be checked, as there is no DNA. The CDR3 covers 14 residues. The germline CDR1 and CDR2 sequences are MNHEY and SVGAGI. CDR3 in amino acids: CASSSRSAKNIQYF.

V usage is TRBV3-1 and J usage is TRBJ1-5; there is no DNA to check the TCRdb D call of TRBD1. This CDR3 comprises 16 residues. In germline, CDR1 is LGHDT, CDR2 YNNKEL (reference sequence). The CDR3 region is CASSQGKDRWNQPQHF.

The chain links TRBV12-3 or TRBV12-4 to TRBJ2-3; the TRBD2 assignment by TCRdb is unverifiable without DNA. This CDR3 comprises 14 residues. This CDR3 reads CASSHRTIGDTQYF.

CDR3: CASSSGTGGGYTF. The chain uses TRBV7-3 and TRBJ1-2; with no DNA, the TCRdb D assignment of TRBD1 cannot be verified. The CDR3 has 13 residues. Per the germline V gene, CDR1 is SGHTA and CDR2 is FQGTGA. Using reference TRBV7-3 and TRBJ1-2 for the parts outside the CDR3, the full variable domain is GAGVSQTPSNKVTEKGKYVELRCDPISGHTALYWYRQSLGQGPEFLIYFQGTGAADDSGLPNDRFFAVRPEGSVSTLKIQRTERGDSAVYLCASSSGTGGGYTFGSGTRLTVV.

The V call is TRBV6-1, the J call TRBJ1-2; the TCRdb D gene call, TRBD1, has no DNA to confirm it. This CDR3 contains 16 residues. Germline lookup yields CDR1 MNHNS and CDR2 SASEGT. This CDR3 is CASSERRQGAYYGYTF.

The genes are TRBV2 and TRBJ2-4; TCRdb names TRBD1, which stays unverified in the absence of DNA. The CDR3 totals 17 residues. Germline V gives CDR1 SNHLY, CDR2 FYNNEI. The CDR3 sequence is CASSEYWGLSTKNIQYF.

This rearrangement joins TRBV15 to TRBJ2-1; the TRBD1 assignment by TCRdb is unverifiable without DNA. The CDR3 sequence is 13 residues long. Germline loops: CDR1 LNHNV, CDR2 YYDKDF (reference sequence). This chain's CDR3 is CATSLSRDREQFF.